Only a few counts were recorded for the clone carrying this T cell receptor beta chain. Its specificity is unknown. This sample is drawn from a study of post-analysis software for immune sequencing data. The V end lost 4 bases, the J end lost 0 bases, and 14 bases lay between the germline ends. The germline CDR1 and CDR2 sequences are SGHNT and YYREEE (reference sequence). The CDR3 length is 17 residues. General observations from the study: In patients, TRBV5-6, TRBV5-1 and TRBV20-1 belonged to five TRBV segments found more frequently than in controls.

Incorporated into the TCR beta cDNA libraries were unique molecular identifiers, which served to reduce PCR and sequencing biases. Using its own MiXCR run on the PCR reads, TCRdb lists one record per CDR3 protein. This sample yields roughly 600,000 distinct CDR3 sequences, of which 44% are seen a single time; about 1.8% belongs to the top ten. The chain couples TRBV5-4 to TRBJ2-6; either TRBD1 or TRBD2 may fit D (5 bases each). Source material: blood. The receptor comes from a girl between 5 and 17 years old with multiple sclerosis. In DNA form, the CDR3 reads TGTGCCAGCAGCCCTCGGGACGATAGCTCTGGGGCCAACGTCCTGACTTTC. As protein: CASSPRDDSSGANVLTF.